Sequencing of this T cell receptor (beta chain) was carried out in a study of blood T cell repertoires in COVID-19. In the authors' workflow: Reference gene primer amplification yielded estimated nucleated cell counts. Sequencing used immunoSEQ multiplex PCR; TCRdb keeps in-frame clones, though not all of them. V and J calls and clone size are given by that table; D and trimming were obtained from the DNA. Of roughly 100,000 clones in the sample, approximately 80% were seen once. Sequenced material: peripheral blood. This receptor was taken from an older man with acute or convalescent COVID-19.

This CDR3 reads CASSIGRSEPQHF. The CDR3 DNA sequence: TGTGCCAGTAGTATCGGCAGGTCGGAGCCCCAGCATTTT. V gene TRBV19 combines with J gene TRBJ1-5, with no clear D. V was shortened by 3 bases and J by 8 bases, with 11 bases between the two germline ends. The CDR3 covers 13 residues. The germline V gene has CDR1 LNHDA and CDR2 SQIVND (reference sequence).